This T cell receptor beta chain appears in the sequencing data of a study of PD-L1 blockade in urothelial cancer. Study as a whole: Patients commenced atezolizumab in the mid-2010s, and it was given at 1,200 mg intravenously every 3 weeks. At 6 weeks and at 3 weeks (second dose) after treatment start, blood was analyzed. The median number of T cells present in blood samples was under 150,000.

Trimming removed 6 bases from V and 3 bases from J; junction bases left unmatched: 9. CDR3 length equals 16 residues. Only in-frame clones appear in the TCRdb table, and some are missing; sequencing was by immunoSEQ multiplex PCR. The sample lists about 87,000 clones; 65% to 85% were seen once. The time point was: pretreatment peripheral blood. Samples were collected from each patient before treatment and during treatment. Each patient gave between 1 and 8 of them in total. This rearrangement joins TRBV6-7 to TRBJ2-1, with 9 bases identical to TRBD1. TRBV6-7 is filed as an ORF, its function uncertain. The sequence came from a man in his sixties with urothelial cancer. This sample comprised PBMCs, obtained around atezolizumab (anti-PD-L1) treatment. CDR3 in amino acids: CASRGRGQGDYNEQFF. In DNA, the CDR3 is TGTGCCAGCAGGGGACGGGGACAGGGAGACTACAATGAGCAGTTCTTC.